A single sample is the source of the 25 T cell receptor beta chains below, sequenced in a study of PD-1 blockade in classical Hodgkin lymphoma. Using immunoSEQ multiplex PCR, the repertoire was profiled, and TCRdb retains in-frame clones only, with some absent. This table has about 150,000 clones, 78% appearing once. Each patient relapsed following autologous stem cell transplantation, and prior brentuximab vedotin exposure differed. The source was peripheral blood mononuclear cells (PBMCs), collected before the second cycle of nivolumab. Receptor source: a human donor with classical Hodgkin lymphoma.

The V call is TRBV6-4, the J call TRBJ2-3; TRBD2 aligns across 10 bases. CDR3 length: 14 amino acids. Trimming took 6 bases from V and 6 from J; bases not matched to a gene: 6. The germline gives CDR1 MRHNA, CDR2 SNTAGT. The CDR3 coding sequence is TGTGCCAGCAGCTTAGCGGGAGGTATGGATACGCAGTATTTT. Its protein is CASSLAGGMDTQYF.

J is TRBJ1-3 and V is TRBV29-1, with D hard to call. This CDR3 comprises 12 residues. Germline CDR1 SQVTM, CDR2 ANQGSEA. Trimming left V 4 bases short and J 3 bases short, with 7 bases between. CDR3 nucleotide sequence: TGCAGCGTTGTGTTTGGTGGAAACACCATATATTTT. This gives the protein CSVVFGGNTIYF. Supplemented by reference TRBV29-1 and TRBJ1-3, the full variable domain reads SAVISQKPSRDICQRGTSLTIQCQVDSQVTMMFWYRQQPGQSLTLIATANQGSEATYESGFVIDKFPISRPNLTFSTLTVSNMSPEDSSIYLCSVVFGGNTIYFGEGSWLTVV.

The gene calls are TRBV4-1 and TRBJ1-5; maybe TRBD1 (5 bases). Trimming removed 4 bases at V and 3 bases at J, with 13 bases between. This CDR3 region has 15 residues. Germline V gives CDR1 MGHRA, CDR2 YSYEKL. CDR3 region: CASSRGTGDNQPQHF. The CDR3 DNA follows: TGCGCCAGCAGCCGGGGAACAGGAGACAATCAGCCCCAGCATTTT.

The V and J genes are TRBV9 and TRBJ2-1; 9 nucleotides match TRBD2. The CDR3 length is 14 residues. J was trimmed by 6 bases and V by 0 bases; bases with no gene match: 1. Germline V gives CDR1 SGDLS, CDR2 YYNGEE. The CDR3, as DNA: TGTGCCAGCAGCGTAGGCGGGGGGGCCAATGAGCAGTTCTTC. The encoded protein is CASSVGGGANEQFF.

This clone turned up a few times. V gene TRBV10-3 combines with J gene TRBJ1-1; 10 bases match TRBD1. The V gene end was trimmed by 7 bases and the J gene end by 2 bases; junction bases not matched to a gene: 10. The CDR3 consists of 16 residues. Germline-derived CDR1 and CDR2 are ENHRY and SYGVKD. The CDR3 region has the DNA TGTGCCATCAAGGGACAGGGGCCATATGAAAACACTGAAGCTTTCTTT. Its protein is CAIKGQGPYENTEAFF.

The genes are TRBV6-4 and TRBJ1-6; D remains ambiguous. The CDR3 has 12 amino acids. Germline V gives CDR1 MRHNA, CDR2 SNTAGT. The V end lost 0 bases, the J end lost 12 bases, and 6 bases lay between the germline ends. The CDR3 spells CASSDSGKPLHF. The CDR3 DNA reads as TGTGCCAGCAGTGACTCCGGGAAACCCCTCCACTTT.

The chain has TRBV28 and TRBJ2-5, with 8 positions matching TRBD2. This CDR3 contains 15 residues. V trimming: 3 bases; J trimming: 3 bases; junction bases outside the gene matches: 6. From germline, CDR1 is MDHEN and CDR2 SYDVKM. CDR3 bases: TGTGCCAGCAGTTTTCCTGCGGGAGGAAAAGAGACCCAGTACTTC. Translated: CASSFPAGGKETQYF.

About this clone: Other DNA sequences in the same sample also yield this CDR3. The genes are TRBV9 and TRBJ2-2; D gene unclear. Trimming shortened V by 0 bases and J by 3 bases, and 6 bases separated the two germline ends. The germline V gene has CDR1 SGDLS and CDR2 YYNGEE. The CDR3 is 14 amino acids. The CDR3 here is CASSVVRDTGELFF. The CDR3 bases are TGTGCCAGCAGCGTAGTACGCGACACCGGGGAGCTGTTTTTT.

The chain carries TRBV6-5 and TRBJ2-5; no reliable D call. Germline values: CDR1 MNHEY, CDR2 SVGAGI. Trimming removed 4 bases at V and 5 bases at J, with 11 bases between. This CDR3 has 13 residues. The CDR3 bases are TGTGCCAGCAGTTTATTTCACGGGGAGACCCAGTACTTC. The encoded protein is CASSLFHGETQYF.

The V and J genes are TRBV6-5 and TRBJ2-5; possible D gene TRBD2, 5 bases. This CDR3 is built from 15 residues. The V end lost 0 bases, the J end lost 5 bases, and 13 bases lay between the germline ends. CDR1 MNHEY and CDR2 SVGAGI come from the germline V gene. CDR3 amino acids: CASSYSTGNWETQYF. CDR3 nucleotides: TGTGCCAGCAGTTACTCGACGGGGAACTGGGAGACCCAGTACTTC.

The chain uses TRBV5-5 and TRBJ1-6, with a tentative D call TRBD1 (5 bases). Per the germline V gene, CDR1 is SGHKS and CDR2 is YYEKEE (reference sequence). With 0 bases removed from V and 8 bases from J, the gap between germline ends came to 12 bases. The CDR3 is 15 amino acids. The CDR3 DNA is TGTGCCAGCAGCTTGGCCGGGACTAGGGATTCACCCCTCCACTTT. Translating gives CASSLAGTRDSPLHF.

The chain joins TRBV18 to TRBJ2-4; the match to TRBD2 covers 7 bases. V gave up 5 bases and J gave up 6 bases; unmatched junction bases: 10. This CDR3 has 15 amino acids. Germline CDR1 and CDR2: KGHSH and LQKENI. CDR3 residues: CASSGSPGGGNIQYF. CDR3 coding DNA: TGTGCCAGCTCAGGAAGCCCGGGGGGAGGAAACATTCAGTACTTC.

The chain recombines TRBV27 with TRBJ1-6; D perhaps matches TRBD1 (6 bases). Deletions cut 5 bases from V and 10 bases from J, with 12 bases between. The CDR3 runs 13 residues. CDR1 is MNHEY, CDR2 SMNVEV, per germline (reference sequence). For the CDR3, the DNA is TGTGCCAGCAGTACCTACAGGGACTCACCCCTCCACTTT. It translates to CASSTYRDSPLHF.

The chain recombines TRBV4-2 with TRBJ1-2, with 9 bases that match TRBD1. The CDR3 loop spans 14 amino acids. CDR1 LGHNA and CDR2 YNFKEQ come from the germline V gene. V dropped 6 bases and J dropped 8; count of bases not matched to a gene: 10. CDR3 in amino acids: CASRRPGQGYGYTF. CDR3 nucleotide sequence: TGTGCCAGCAGGCGTCCGGGACAGGGATACGGCTACACCTTC.

There are many counts of this clone. The genes are TRBV7-9 and TRBJ2-5; 7 bases fit TRBD2. The germline CDR1 and CDR2 sequences are SEHNR and FQNEAQ (reference sequence). V shed 5 bases and J 1 base; nucleotides not matched to a gene: 7. This CDR3 region has 15 residues. Here the CDR3 reads CASSLGGGVQETQYF. In DNA, the CDR3 is TGTGCCAGCAGCCTGGGGGGAGGGGTCCAAGAGACCCAGTACTTC.

This clone was seen a handful of times. The chain employs TRBV10-3 and TRBJ1-2; 9 nucleotides match TRBD1. There are 13 residues in the CDR3. With 11 bases clipped from V and 3 bases from J, the junction kept 7 bases outside the gene matches. Germline values: CDR1 ENHRY, CDR2 SYGVKD. The CDR3 here is CAFRTGEDYGYTF. CDR3 bases: TGTGCCTTTCGGACAGGGGAGGACTATGGCTACACCTTC.

The chain couples TRBV6-5 to TRBJ2-7; 7 nucleotides line up with TRBD1. Trimming at V came to 5 bases and at J to 4 bases, leaving 2 bases not matched to a gene. Germline V gene lookup returns CDR1 MNHEY and CDR2 SVGAGI. This CDR3 comprises 12 residues. CDR3 in DNA: TGTGCCAGCAGTGACAGGGCGTACGAGCAGTACTTC. This gives the protein CASSDRAYEQYF.

This clone appeared a few times. The chain joins TRBV19 to TRBJ1-2; D perhaps matches TRBD1 (5 bases). There are 17 residues in the CDR3. Per the germline V gene, CDR1 is LNHDA and CDR2 is SQIVND (reference sequence). V was pared by 7 bases and J by 5 bases, with 26 bases between. The CDR3 region has the DNA TGTGCCAGTACCCTTTCCGCCGGGGGAGGCTCAAGATATGGCTACACCTTC. Its protein is CASTLSAGGGSRYGYTF. Variable domain in full (rest from reference TRBV19 and TRBJ1-2): DGGITQSPKYLFRKEGQNVTLSCEQNLNHDAMYWYRQDPGQGLRLIYYSQIVNDFQKGDIAEGYSVSREKKESFPLTVTSAQKNPTAFYLCASTLSAGGGSRYGYTFGSGTRLTVV.

The J gene is TRBJ2-7, the V gene TRBV4-2; TRBD2 matches 14 bases. The junction had 10 bases not matched to a gene; V was cut back by 0 bases and J by 6 bases. This CDR3 spans 18 amino acids. Germline lookup yields CDR1 LGHNA and CDR2 YNFKEQ. The CDR3 here is CASSQDRLAGGPVSEQYF. DNA of the CDR3: TGTGCCAGCAGCCAAGATAGACTAGCGGGAGGGCCGGTGAGCGAGCAGTACTTC.

The chain carries TRBV7-2 and TRBJ2-1, with 11 positions matching TRBD2. V dropped 3 bases and J dropped 8; count of bases not matched to a gene: 9. There are 16 residues in the CDR3. The germline V gene has CDR1 SGHTA and CDR2 FQGNSA. CDR3 sequence: CASSLLAGGRGDEQFF. CDR3 DNA: TGTGCCAGCAGCTTGTTAGCGGGAGGGCGTGGCGATGAGCAGTTCTTC. Filled out from reference TRBV7-2 and TRBJ2-1, the complete variable domain reads GAGVSQSPSNKVTEKGKDVELRCDPISGHTALYWYRQSLGQGLEFLIYFQGNSAPDKSGLPSDRFSAERTGGSVSTLTIQRTQQEDSAVYLCASSLLAGGRGDEQFFGPGTRLTVL.

This chain uses TRBV7-9 with TRBJ1-2; D is uncertain. The CDR3 totals 16 residues. V lost 5 bases to trimming and J lost 8 bases, with 24 bases between them. CDR1 is SEHNR, CDR2 FQNEAQ, per germline (reference sequence). The CDR3 sequence: CASSPPGTVDSMGYTF. The CDR3 nucleotides are TGTGCCAGCAGCCCCCCCGGAACAGTCGACTCTATGGGCTACACCTTC.

The chain carries TRBV18 and TRBJ2-3, with 9 positions matching TRBD1. The CDR3 runs 15 residues. With 5 bases clipped from V and 3 bases from J, the junction kept 6 bases outside the gene matches. CDR1 is KGHSH, CDR2 LQKENI, per germline. This CDR3 is CASSEQGADTDTQYF. The CDR3 DNA follows: TGTGCCAGCTCAGAACAGGGGGCTGATACAGATACGCAGTATTTT.

The genes are TRBV5-1 and TRBJ1-3, with TRBD1 as a possible D gene (5 bases). Trimming shortened V by 0 bases and J by 7 bases, and 8 bases separated the two germline ends. The CDR3 spans 13 residues. CDR1 is SGHRS, CDR2 YFSETQ, per germline. The CDR3 spells CASSLGGENTIYF. CDR3 nucleotide sequence: TGCGCCAGCAGCTTGGGGGGCGAGAACACCATATATTTT.

J is TRBJ2-1 and V is TRBV7-3, with TRBD1 matching over 7 bases. The length of the CDR3 is 15 residues. V was pared by 5 bases and J by 4 bases, with 8 bases of the junction left unmatched. From germline, CDR1 is SGHTA and CDR2 FQGTGA. CDR3 in DNA: TGTGCCAGCAGCAACCGGGACAGTACATACAATGAGCAGTTCTTC. It codes for CASSNRDSTYNEQFF.

This clone was counted between two and nine times. This chain links TRBV5-1 with TRBJ2-7; 7 nucleotides line up with TRBD1. The CDR3 length is 14 residues. Unmatched junction bases numbered 4, after V lost 2 bases and J lost 2 bases. Germline assignment: CDR1 SGHRS and CDR2 YFSETQ. Written as DNA, the CDR3 is TGCGCCAGCAGCTTCCCCGACAGGGCCTACGAGCAGTACTTC. It encodes CASSFPDRAYEQYF.